The following is a TCR beta chain sequence with its context. What it binds is unknown. The assay was immunoSEQ multiplex PCR, and TCRdb's table has in-frame clones only and misses some. Of about 88,000 clones in the sample, approximately 90% were seen once. These data originate in a study of T cell responses to AZD1222 COVID-19 vaccine. General study points: Nearly half of spike-specific TCRs reportedly go after variant regions that carry no mutations. Elevations in Spike-specific TCR breadth and depth followed administration of two AZD1222 doses. Females outnumbered males among donors, who were mostly white British; clonal diversity was possibly underestimated.

Sequenced material: peripheral blood, taken 28 days after the second AZD1222 dose. The TCR comes from an adult who received the AZD1222 COVID-19 vaccine.

Here the CDR3 DNA reads TGCGCCAGCAGCTTGAATTGGAACACTGAAGCTTTCTTT. Translating gives CASSLNWNTEAFF. V usage is TRBV5-1 and J usage is TRBJ1-1, with D unresolved. CDR1 is SGHRS, CDR2 YFSETQ, per germline. V was clipped by 1 base and J by 1 base, with 5 bases between them. This CDR3 is built from 13 residues.